A selection of T cell receptor beta chains follows, all from one sample in a study of blood T cells in healthy people across ages. TCRdb reprocessed the 5' RACE reads with MiXCR, giving one entry per CDR3 protein. The sample includes 630,000 or so distinct CDR3 sequences, about 30% of them seen just once. Sequencing was done on a sample of blood. The source of these receptors is a woman of 80 years or more in good health. The CDR3 runs from the conserved cysteine through the conserved F or W. The order of the fields is J gene, clone size, D gene, V gene, CDR3 DNA, CDR3 protein. D genes are given only for firm matches. Clone size appears in some rows only: once, few, many, or a class for an expanded clone.

>TRBJ2-5|few|TRBD2|TRBV6-4
TGTGCCAGCAGTTCCGCCTGGCGGGGGGGCAGGGAGACCCAGTACTTC
CASSSAWRGGRETQYF
>TRBJ2-2|few|TRBD1|TRBV9
TGTGCCAGCAGCGTATCGTTTCATTTACGGCAGGGGGCAAGTACCGGGGAGCTGTTTTTT
CASSVSFHLRQGASTGELFF
>TRBJ2-1|-|-|TRBV4-1
TGCGCCAGCAGCCAAGTGGGGGTCATGGGCCATGAGCAGTTCTTC
CASSQVGVMGHEQFF
>TRBJ2-5|-|-|TRBV4-1
TGCGCCAGCAGCCAAGTGGCTCAAGACGTTTACCAAGAGACCCAGTACTTC
CASSQVAQDVYQETQYF
>TRBJ2-1|many|-|TRBV28
TGTGCCAGCCGAGGGGGGGGAGCCTACAATGAGCAGTTCTTC
CASRGGGAYNEQFF
>TRBJ2-7|-|TRBD2|TRBV2
TGTGCCAGCAGGGCGCAAACTAGCGGGGCTCGCGAGCAGTACTTC
CASRAQTSGAREQYF
>TRBJ2-2|-|-|TRBV3-1
TGTGCCAGCAGCCAAGGGGGGGTGCTCACCGGGGAGCTGTTTTTT
CASSQGGVLTGELFF
>TRBJ1-2|-|-|TRBV7-2
TGTGCCAGCAGCTTAGTTACAGGGAGGGGCTATGGCTACACCTTC
CASSLVTGRGYGYTF
>TRBJ1-6|many|-|TRBV7-6
TGTGCCAGCAGCTTAGCGCGGCTTGGGTCACCCCTCCACTTT
CASSLARLGSPLHF
>TRBJ1-2|many|-|TRBV4-1
TGCGCCAGCTCCGGGGCTCATGGCTACACCTTC
CASSGAHGYTF
>TRBJ2-3|many|-|TRBV6-5
TGTGCCAGCAGACGACGGGGGAGCACAGATACGCAGTATTTT
CASRRRGSTDTQYF
>TRBJ2-5|many|TRBD1|TRBV7-8
TGTGCCAGCAGCCACGGGACAGGGTCACAGACCCAGTACTTC
CASSHGTGSQTQYF
>TRBJ1-5|-|-|TRBV6-6
TGTGCCAGCAGCCCCGGGGGGGGCTTTAATCAGCCCCAGCATTTT
CASSPGGGFNQPQHF
>TRBJ1-2|many|-|TRBV9
TGTGCCAGCAGCGTAGGAGCTAACTATGGCTACACCTTC
CASSVGANYGYTF
>TRBJ2-1|-|-|TRBV7-2
TGTGCCAGCAGCTTAGCGCTTAGAGGCAATGAGCAGTTCTTC
CASSLALRGNEQFF
>TRBJ2-2|many|-|TRBV7-3
TGTGCCAGCAGCTTAACGGGAAACACCGGGGAGCTGTTTTTT
CASSLTGNTGELFF
>TRBJ1-1|few|-|TRBV20-1
TGCAGTGCTAGGAGCCGGGGTCGGAACACTGAAGCTTTCTTT
CSARSRGRNTEAFF
>TRBJ1-5|-|TRBD1|TRBV7-2
TGTGCCAGCAGCCCACCGACAGGGCCCAATCAGCCCCAGCATTTT
CASSPPTGPNQPQHF
>TRBJ1-1|few|-|TRBV12-3/TRBV12-4
TGTGCCAGCAGTTGGCGGTCAAACACTGAAGCTTTCTTT
CASSWRSNTEAFF
>TRBJ2-3|-|-|TRBV19
TGTGCCAGCCGCCTGACAAGATCCTCCCCAGATACGCAGTATTTT
CASRLTRSSPDTQYF
>TRBJ2-1|many|TRBD2|TRBV5-1
TGCGCCAGCAGCTTCGCTAGCGGGGGTGAACTAGGGGAGCAGTTCTTC
CASSFASGGELGEQFF
>TRBJ2-7|few|-|TRBV7-8
TGTGCCAGCAGCCGTATGGGGGCCTACGAGCAGTACTTC
CASSRMGAYEQYF
>TRBJ2-1|-|TRBD2|TRBV24-1
TGTGCCACCAGTGATCCGAGCGGGAGCTCCTACAATGAGCAGTTCTTC
CATSDPSGSSYNEQFF
>TRBJ1-5|-|TRBD1|TRBV7-2
TGTGCCAGCAGCTTCACGGGACAGGCCAATCAGCCCCAGCATTTT
CASSFTGQANQPQHF